The T cell receptor (beta chain) described here comes from a study of tumor-infiltrating lymphocytes in primary liver carcinoma. Starting material of 500 ng total RNA yielded TCR beta cDNA via a constant-region primer. Generation of the TCR beta libraries relied on three nested multiplex PCR rounds using slightly modified ARM-PCR. It was with TRBV1-TRBV30 forward primers and a C-beta reverse primer that the first two PCR rounds were run, at roughly 9 cycles each. TCRdb analysed the multiplex PCR reads with MiXCR anew, one entry per CDR3 protein. The repertoire holds fewer than 350,000 distinct CDR3 sequences, with 65% as singletons. They got blood RNA out of unsorted whole blood and also pulled out germline DNA. Before the surgical procedure, approximately 3.6 milliliters of peripheral blood were collected. About this clonotype itself: A much larger clone differs by one base, so this may be a read error.

The germline gives CDR1 ENHRY, CDR2 SYGVKD. The CDR3 is 12 residues long. The source material was peripheral blood. The chain combines TRBV10-3 with TRBJ2-1, with no clear D. This receptor was obtained from a man between 35 and 55 years old with primary liver carcinoma and hepatitis B virus infection. Here the CDR3 reads CAISPGVNEEFF. The DNA of the CDR3 is TGTGCCATCAGTCCTGGAGTCAATGAGGAGTTCTTC.